This TCR beta chain originates from a study of PD-1 blockade in classical Hodgkin lymphoma. Study-wide results and limits: As was reported, newly diagnosed patients showed lower baseline TCR diversity than healthy donors did. Complete responders' baseline diversity resembled that of newly diagnosed patients. The study found that TCR diversity rose significantly by C4D1 in CD4+ but not CD8+ cells.

Clones were read by immunoSEQ multiplex PCR, and TCRdb kept only the in-frame ones, dropping some. The sample holds 15,000 to 20,000 clones; more than 75% are singletons and the top ten take 18%. Patients all relapsed after autologous stem cell transplantation, and there was variation in brentuximab vedotin exposure. Germline V gene lookup returns CDR1 SSHAT and CDR2 FNYEAQ (reference sequence). The CDR3 totals 16 residues. Trimming removed 4 bases at V and 1 base at J, with 13 bases between. About this clone: Its matching antigen is unknown.

Here the sequenced sample was peripheral blood mononuclear cells (PBMCs), taken before the second cycle of nivolumab. The sequence came from a human donor with classical Hodgkin lymphoma. V usage is TRBV7-7 and J usage is TRBJ2-2; the D is unclear. CDR3 residues: CASSSVGGMNTGELFF. CDR3 in DNA: TGTGCCAGCAGCTCCGTGGGCGGAATGAACACCGGGGAGCTGTTTTTT. Supplemented by reference TRBV7-7 and TRBJ2-2, the full variable domain reads GAGVSQSPRYKVTKRGQDVTLRCDPISSHATLYWYQQALGQGPEFLTYFNYEAQPDKSGLPSDRFSAERPEGSISTLTIQRTEQRDSAMYRCASSSVGGMNTGELFFGEGSRLTVL.